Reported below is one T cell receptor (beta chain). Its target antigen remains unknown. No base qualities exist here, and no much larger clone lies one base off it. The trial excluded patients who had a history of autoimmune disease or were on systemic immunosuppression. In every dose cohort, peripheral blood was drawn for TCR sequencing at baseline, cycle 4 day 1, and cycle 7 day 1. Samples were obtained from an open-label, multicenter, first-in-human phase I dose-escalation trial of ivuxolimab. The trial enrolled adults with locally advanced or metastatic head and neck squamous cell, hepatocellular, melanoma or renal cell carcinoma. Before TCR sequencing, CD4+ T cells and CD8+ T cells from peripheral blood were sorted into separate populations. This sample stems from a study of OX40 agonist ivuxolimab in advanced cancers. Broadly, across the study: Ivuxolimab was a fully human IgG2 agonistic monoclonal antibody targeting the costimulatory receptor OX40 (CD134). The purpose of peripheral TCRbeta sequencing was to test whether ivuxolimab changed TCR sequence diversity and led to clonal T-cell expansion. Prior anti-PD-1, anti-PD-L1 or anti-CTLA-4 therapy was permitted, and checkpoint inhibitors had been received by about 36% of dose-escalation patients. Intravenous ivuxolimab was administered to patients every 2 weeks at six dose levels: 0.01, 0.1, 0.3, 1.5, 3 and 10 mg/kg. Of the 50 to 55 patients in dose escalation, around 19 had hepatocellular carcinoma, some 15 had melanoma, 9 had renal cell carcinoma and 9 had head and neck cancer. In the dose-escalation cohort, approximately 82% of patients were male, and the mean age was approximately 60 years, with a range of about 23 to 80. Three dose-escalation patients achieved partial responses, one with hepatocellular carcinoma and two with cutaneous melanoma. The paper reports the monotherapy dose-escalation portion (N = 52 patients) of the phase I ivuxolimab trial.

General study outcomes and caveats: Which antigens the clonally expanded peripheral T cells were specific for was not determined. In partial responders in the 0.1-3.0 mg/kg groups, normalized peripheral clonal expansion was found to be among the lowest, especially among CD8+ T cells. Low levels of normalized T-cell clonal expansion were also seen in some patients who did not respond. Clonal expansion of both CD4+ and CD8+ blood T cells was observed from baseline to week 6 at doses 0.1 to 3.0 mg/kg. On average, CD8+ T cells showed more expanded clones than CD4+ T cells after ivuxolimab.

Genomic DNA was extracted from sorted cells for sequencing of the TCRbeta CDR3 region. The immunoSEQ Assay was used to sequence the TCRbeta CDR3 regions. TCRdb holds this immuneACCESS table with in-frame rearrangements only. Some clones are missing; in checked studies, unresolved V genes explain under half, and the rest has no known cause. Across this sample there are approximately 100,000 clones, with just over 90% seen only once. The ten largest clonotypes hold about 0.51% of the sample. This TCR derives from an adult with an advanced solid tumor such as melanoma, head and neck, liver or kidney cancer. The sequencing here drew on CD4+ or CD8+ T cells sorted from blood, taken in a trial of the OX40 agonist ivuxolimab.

The bases read TGTGCCAGCTCACCCAATTACGGACAGACAAATGAAAAACTGTTTTTT. Protein translation: CASSPNYGQTNEKLFF. The chain joins TRBV18 to TRBJ1-4; tentative D gene TRBD1, with 6 bases matching. Taken from cysteine to phenylalanine, the CDR3 has 16 residues. The only DNA kept is the CDR3, 48 bases in frame from the first base. Trimming costs V 3 bases and J 5 bases, and their ends lie 16 bases apart. CDR1 and CDR2, looked up from the germline V gene, are KGHSH and LQKENI.